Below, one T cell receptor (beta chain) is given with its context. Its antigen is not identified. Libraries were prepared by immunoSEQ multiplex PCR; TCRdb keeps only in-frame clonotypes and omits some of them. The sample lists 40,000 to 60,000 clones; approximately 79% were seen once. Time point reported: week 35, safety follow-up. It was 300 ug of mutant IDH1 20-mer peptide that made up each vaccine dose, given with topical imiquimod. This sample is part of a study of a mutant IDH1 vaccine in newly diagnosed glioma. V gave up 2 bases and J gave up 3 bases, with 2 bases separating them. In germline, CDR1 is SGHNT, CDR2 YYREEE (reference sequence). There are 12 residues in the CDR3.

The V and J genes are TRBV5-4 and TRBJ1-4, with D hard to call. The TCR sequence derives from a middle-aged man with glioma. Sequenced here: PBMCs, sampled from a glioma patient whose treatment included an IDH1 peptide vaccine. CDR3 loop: CASSFPNEKLFF. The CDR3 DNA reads TGTGCCAGCAGCTTCCCTAATGAAAAACTGTTTTTT.